These T cell receptor beta chains were read from a single sample in a study of blood T cells in healthy people across ages. One entry per CDR3 protein results from TCRdb running MiXCR on the 5' RACE reads. The data contain about 1,500,000 distinct CDR3 sequences, 25% to 30% of them singletons. The sample taken for sequencing was blood. Every receptor here comes from a woman aged 25 to 39 in good health. Both conserved end residues are part of each CDR3. D genes are given only for firm matches. Where a row states a size, it is once, few, many or the class of an expanded clone; other rows omit it.

abundance: few; d_gene: TRBD2; v_gene: TRBV9; j_gene: TRBJ2-1; CDR3nt: TGTGCCAGCAGCGTCCTTACTAGCGGGGGGCCGTCACTGTACAATGAGCAGTTCTTC; CDR3aa: CASSVLTSGGPSLYNEQFF
abundance: NA; d_gene: NA; v_gene: TRBV12-3/TRBV12-4; j_gene: TRBJ2-1; CDR3nt: TGTGCCAGCAGTTCCCGGGGGGCACTCTACAGTGAGCAGTTCTTC; CDR3aa: CASSSRGALYSEQFF
abundance: many; d_gene: TRBD1; v_gene: TRBV10-2; j_gene: TRBJ2-7; CDR3nt: TGCGCCAGTCGCAATGACAGGGGGCAATACGAGCAGTACTTC; CDR3aa: CASRNDRGQYEQYF
abundance: NA; d_gene: NA; v_gene: TRBV30; j_gene: TRBJ2-1; CDR3nt: TGTGCCTGGAGTGAGGCTGATGAGCAGTTCTTC; CDR3aa: CAWSEADEQFF
abundance: many; d_gene: NA; v_gene: TRBV10-2; j_gene: TRBJ2-5; CDR3nt: TGCGCCAGCGGTCGTATGGAGACCCAGTACTTC; CDR3aa: CASGRMETQYF
abundance: few; d_gene: NA; v_gene: TRBV6-2/TRBV6-3; j_gene: TRBJ2-1; CDR3nt: TGTGCCACCCAGCAAAATACGGGACCGAAAACGGGCAATGAGCAGTTCTTC; CDR3aa: CATQQNTGPKTGNEQFF
abundance: many; d_gene: TRBD1; v_gene: TRBV6-2/TRBV6-3; j_gene: TRBJ2-3; CDR3nt: TGTGCCAGCAGTTTACAGGGGTACGGAGATACGCAGTATTTT; CDR3aa: CASSLQGYGDTQYF
abundance: few; d_gene: NA; v_gene: TRBV16; j_gene: TRBJ1-4; CDR3nt: TGTGCCAGCAGCCAACAGACTGGGGGTGAAAAACTGTTTTTT; CDR3aa: CASSQQTGGEKLFF
abundance: few; d_gene: NA; v_gene: TRBV14; j_gene: TRBJ1-2; CDR3nt: TGTGCCAGCAGCTCTCAACGCAGGGAGGACTATGGCTACACCTTC; CDR3aa: CASSSQRREDYGYTF
abundance: NA; d_gene: NA; v_gene: TRBV7-9; j_gene: TRBJ1-4; CDR3nt: TGTGCCAGCAGCCCGCAAGCCGGAGGGAATGAAAAACTGTTTTTT; CDR3aa: CASSPQAGGNEKLFF
abundance: NA; d_gene: NA; v_gene: TRBV5-1; j_gene: TRBJ2-7; CDR3nt: TGCGCCAGCAGCTACGACACCTACGAGCAGTACTTC; CDR3aa: CASSYDTYEQYF
abundance: NA; d_gene: NA; v_gene: TRBV7-2; j_gene: TRBJ2-3; CDR3nt: TGTGCCAGCAGCTGGACGGAGGTCACAGATACGCAGTATTTT; CDR3aa: CASSWTEVTDTQYF
abundance: NA; d_gene: TRBD2; v_gene: TRBV5-1; j_gene: TRBJ2-1; CDR3nt: TGCGCCAGCAGCTTCGTCGGTAGCGGGAGCGGGCAGTTCTTC; CDR3aa: CASSFVGSGSGQFF
abundance: NA; d_gene: TRBD2; v_gene: TRBV2; j_gene: TRBJ2-7; CDR3nt: TGTGCCAGCAGTGCTTTTGCGGCTAGCGGAAATATAGGGGTGAGAGTCGAGCAGTACTTC; CDR3aa: CASSAFAASGNIGVRVEQYF
abundance: NA; d_gene: NA; v_gene: TRBV12-5; j_gene: TRBJ2-7; CDR3nt: TGTGCTAGTGGTTTGTCCGGGGACACCTACGAGCAGTACTTC; CDR3aa: CASGLSGDTYEQYF
abundance: few; d_gene: TRBD2; v_gene: TRBV3-1; j_gene: TRBJ2-7; CDR3nt: TGTGCCAGCAGCCAGGGAATAGCGGGAGTCTCCTACGAGCAGTACTTC; CDR3aa: CASSQGIAGVSYEQYF
abundance: NA; d_gene: TRBD1; v_gene: TRBV24-1; j_gene: TRBJ2-7; CDR3nt: TGTGCCACCAGTGACGGGACAGAGCTTCCCTACGAGCAGTACTTC; CDR3aa: CATSDGTELPYEQYF
abundance: NA; d_gene: NA; v_gene: TRBV29-1; j_gene: TRBJ1-1; CDR3nt: TGCAGCGCCACGGAGATAATCGAAGCTTTCTTT; CDR3aa: CSATEIIEAFF
abundance: NA; d_gene: NA; v_gene: TRBV25-1; j_gene: TRBJ2-1; CDR3nt: TGTGCCGGCAGTCCCAGCGGCACCAACAATGAGCAGTTCTTC; CDR3aa: CAGSPSGTNNEQFF
abundance: NA; d_gene: TRBD1; v_gene: TRBV4-2; j_gene: TRBJ2-7; CDR3nt: TGTGCCAGCAGCCCTTGGACAGGGGGCAAGGCCTACGAGCAGTACTTC; CDR3aa: CASSPWTGGKAYEQYF
abundance: few; d_gene: TRBD2; v_gene: TRBV6-5; j_gene: TRBJ2-1; CDR3nt: TGTGCCAGCAGTTACGGGACTAGCGGGATCTCCTACAATGAGCAGTTCTTC; CDR3aa: CASSYGTSGISYNEQFF
abundance: NA; d_gene: TRBD1; v_gene: TRBV9; j_gene: TRBJ2-1; CDR3nt: TGTGCCAGCAGCGTAGCCGGGACAGTATCCGAGCAGTTCTTC; CDR3aa: CASSVAGTVSEQFF
abundance: few; d_gene: NA; v_gene: TRBV27; j_gene: TRBJ2-5; CDR3nt: TGTGCCAGCAGTCCCCGGCTGTTTGAGACCCAGTACTTC; CDR3aa: CASSPRLFETQYF
abundance: NA; d_gene: NA; v_gene: TRBV12-3/TRBV12-4; j_gene: TRBJ2-3; CDR3nt: TGTGCCAGCATTGTTGCTAGCACAGATACGCAGTATTTT; CDR3aa: CASIVASTDTQYF
abundance: few; d_gene: NA; v_gene: TRBV9; j_gene: TRBJ2-1; CDR3nt: TGTGCCAGCAGCGTCGGAAAGGACGAGCAGTTCTTC; CDR3aa: CASSVGKDEQFF
abundance: many; d_gene: NA; v_gene: TRBV4-1; j_gene: TRBJ2-6; CDR3nt: TGCGCCAGCAGCCAAGCGACGCCTGGGGCCAACGTCCTGACTTTC; CDR3aa: CASSQATPGANVLTF
abundance: NA; d_gene: NA; v_gene: TRBV28; j_gene: TRBJ1-4; CDR3nt: TGTGCCAGCAGGCCCGGGACGCCTATGGCAAAACTGTTTTTT; CDR3aa: CASRPGTPMAKLFF
abundance: few; d_gene: NA; v_gene: TRBV7-2; j_gene: TRBJ2-5; CDR3nt: TGTGCCAGCAGCTCCGCCCTGGGGGTGGGAGCCCTGGCCCAGTACTTC; CDR3aa: CASSSALGVGALAQYF
abundance: many; d_gene: NA; v_gene: TRBV7-2; j_gene: TRBJ1-2; CDR3nt: TGTGCCAGCAGCTCCAGAACCAACTATGGCTACACCTTC; CDR3aa: CASSSRTNYGYTF
abundance: few; d_gene: TRBD1; v_gene: TRBV10-3; j_gene: TRBJ1-2; CDR3nt: TGTGCCATCAGTGAAGACGACAGGGGGGGAATAGGGGGCTACACCTTC; CDR3aa: CAISEDDRGGIGGYTF
abundance: few; d_gene: TRBD1; v_gene: TRBV20-1; j_gene: TRBJ2-3; CDR3nt: TGCAGTGCTAGTCATAACAGGGGCGGAGGCACAGATACGCAGTATTTT; CDR3aa: CSASHNRGGGTDTQYF
abundance: few; d_gene: TRBD1; v_gene: TRBV5-1; j_gene: TRBJ1-1; CDR3nt: TGCGCCAGCAGCTTGGTATTAGGGGGCGGCACTGAAGCTTTCTTT; CDR3aa: CASSLVLGGGTEAFF
abundance: NA; d_gene: TRBD2; v_gene: TRBV10-3; j_gene: TRBJ2-7; CDR3nt: TGTGCCACGAGCCGGGGGGAAACGGGGGAGCAGTACTTC; CDR3aa: CATSRGETGEQYF
abundance: NA; d_gene: NA; v_gene: TRBV20-1; j_gene: TRBJ1-1; CDR3nt: TGCAGTGCTAGTTACGGTTTCTTT; CDR3aa: CSASYGFF
abundance: NA; d_gene: NA; v_gene: TRBV4-1; j_gene: TRBJ2-2; CDR3nt: TGCGCCAACAGCCAAGAACTATCCGCGAACACCGGGGAGCTGTTTTTT; CDR3aa: CANSQELSANTGELFF
abundance: NA; d_gene: TRBD2; v_gene: TRBV7-8; j_gene: TRBJ2-7; CDR3nt: TGTGCCAGCAGTTGGACTAGCGGGAGATCCGAGCAGTACTTC; CDR3aa: CASSWTSGRSEQYF
abundance: many; d_gene: TRBD2; v_gene: TRBV7-9; j_gene: TRBJ2-5; CDR3nt: TGTGCCAGCAGCTTAACAGGAGGACTAGCGGGGGTAGTGCAGTACTTC; CDR3aa: CASSLTGGLAGVVQYF
abundance: NA; d_gene: NA; v_gene: TRBV6-6; j_gene: TRBJ1-2; CDR3nt: TGTGCCAGCGACTCCGGGCCCCTCTATGGCTACACCTTC; CDR3aa: CASDSGPLYGYTF
abundance: few; d_gene: TRBD2; v_gene: TRBV5-1; j_gene: TRBJ2-7; CDR3nt: TGCGCCAGCAGCTTGGGCGGGACTAGCTACTACGAGCAGTACTTC; CDR3aa: CASSLGGTSYYEQYF
abundance: NA; d_gene: NA; v_gene: TRBV6-6; j_gene: TRBJ1-5; CDR3nt: TGTGCCAGCAGTTACAGGACAGTTAATCAGCCCCAGCATTTT; CDR3aa: CASSYRTVNQPQHF
abundance: NA; d_gene: NA; v_gene: TRBV20-1; j_gene: TRBJ1-6; CDR3nt: TGCAGTGCTAGATCCAGACAGGCCTATAATTCACCCCTCCACTTT; CDR3aa: CSARSRQAYNSPLHF
abundance: few; d_gene: TRBD2; v_gene: TRBV29-1; j_gene: TRBJ2-7; CDR3nt: TGCAGCGCGCGGGGGACCCCAAGCGAGCAGTACTTC; CDR3aa: CSARGTPSEQYF
abundance: NA; d_gene: NA; v_gene: TRBV18; j_gene: TRBJ1-4; CDR3nt: TGTGCCAGCTCACGGGGGACCCCCAAGGGCCATGAAAAACTGTTTTTT; CDR3aa: CASSRGTPKGHEKLFF
abundance: NA; d_gene: TRBD1; v_gene: TRBV6-5; j_gene: TRBJ1-1; CDR3nt: TGTGCCAGCAGTTATGGGCAGGGGGGCACTGAAGCTTTCTTT; CDR3aa: CASSYGQGGTEAFF
abundance: NA; d_gene: TRBD2; v_gene: TRBV2; j_gene: TRBJ2-5; CDR3nt: TGTGCCAGCAGGGGCCGTGCTAGCGGGGGAAAGACCCAGTACTTC; CDR3aa: CASRGRASGGKTQYF
abundance: NA; d_gene: TRBD1; v_gene: TRBV5-1; j_gene: TRBJ1-2; CDR3nt: TGCGCCAGCAGCTTGCACCCCTCGCAGGGGGCGGTAGACTATGGCTACACCTTC; CDR3aa: CASSLHPSQGAVDYGYTF
abundance: few; d_gene: TRBD2; v_gene: TRBV9; j_gene: TRBJ2-1; CDR3nt: TGTGCCAGCAGCGTAGGTGTTAGCGGGAGGGCCAGCTCCTACAATGAGCAGTTCTTC; CDR3aa: CASSVGVSGRASSYNEQFF
abundance: NA; d_gene: NA; v_gene: TRBV29-1; j_gene: TRBJ1-2; CDR3nt: TGCAGCGTTGGGGGAGGGGGAGGGGGAAATGGCTACACCTTC; CDR3aa: CSVGGGGGGNGYTF
abundance: NA; d_gene: NA; v_gene: TRBV7-9; j_gene: TRBJ2-7; CDR3nt: TGTGCCAGCAGCTTCGTATTGGGGGGCTCCTACGAGCAGTACTTC; CDR3aa: CASSFVLGGSYEQYF
abundance: few; d_gene: NA; v_gene: TRBV29-1; j_gene: TRBJ2-5; CDR3nt: TGCAGCGTTGAAGTAGTCGGACAGTCTTATGGGGAGACCCAGTACTTC; CDR3aa: CSVEVVGQSYGETQYF